This T cell receptor (beta chain) was profiled in a study of cytomegalovirus exposure and HLA in healthy donors. Germline V lookup: CDR1 LNHDA, CDR2 SQIVND (reference sequence). The length of the CDR3 is 18 residues. V was trimmed by 3 bases and J by 4 bases, leaving 24 bases between them. It was with 60 Vbeta and 13 Jbeta primers that the PCR ran. Sequencing was performed with immunoSEQ multiplex PCR; in TCRdb, only in-frame clones are kept and a portion is missing. The sample carries about 190,000 clones, roughly 80% recorded once. The rearrangement uses TRBV19 and TRBJ1-1, with a possible D match to TRBD1 (6 bases). The receptor's source is a male donor in good health and CMV-seronegative. The sample consisted of PBMCs. The CDR3 loop reads CASSIRGGYVFGGTEAFF. The CDR3 bases are TGTGCCAGTAGTATTCGGGGGGGCTACGTTTTCGGAGGCACTGAAGCTTTCTTT.